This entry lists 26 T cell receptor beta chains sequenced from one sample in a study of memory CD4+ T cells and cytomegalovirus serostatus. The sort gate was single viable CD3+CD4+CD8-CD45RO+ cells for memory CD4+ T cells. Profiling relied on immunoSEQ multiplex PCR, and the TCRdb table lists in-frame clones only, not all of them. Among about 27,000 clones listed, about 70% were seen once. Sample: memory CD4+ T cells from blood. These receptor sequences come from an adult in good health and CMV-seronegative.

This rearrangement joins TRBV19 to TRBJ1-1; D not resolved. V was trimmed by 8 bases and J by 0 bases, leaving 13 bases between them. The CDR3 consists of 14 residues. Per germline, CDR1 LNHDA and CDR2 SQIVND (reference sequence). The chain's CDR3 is CASSGSLLNTEAFF. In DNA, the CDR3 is TGTGCCAGTTCGGGCAGCCTCTTGAACACTGAAGCTTTCTTT.

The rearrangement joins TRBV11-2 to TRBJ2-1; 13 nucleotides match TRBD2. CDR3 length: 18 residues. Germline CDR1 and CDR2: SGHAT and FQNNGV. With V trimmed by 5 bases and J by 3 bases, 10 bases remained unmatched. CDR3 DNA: TGTGCCAGCAGCCCCTACCCCCGACTAGCGGGAGGCTACAATGAGCAGTTCTTC. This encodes CASSPYPRLAGGYNEQFF. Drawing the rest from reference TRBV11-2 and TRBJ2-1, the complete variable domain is EAGVAQSPRYKIIEKRQSVAFWCNPISGHATLYWYQQILGQGPKLLIQFQNNGVVDDSQLPKDRFSAERLKGVDSTLKIQPAKLEDSAVYLCASSPYPRLAGGYNEQFFGPGTRLTVL.

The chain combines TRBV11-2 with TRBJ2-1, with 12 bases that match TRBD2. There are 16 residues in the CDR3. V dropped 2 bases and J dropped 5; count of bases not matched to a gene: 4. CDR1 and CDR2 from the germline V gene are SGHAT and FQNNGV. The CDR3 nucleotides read TGTGCCAGCAGCTTAACACTAGCGGGAGGCAACAATGAGCAGTTCTTC. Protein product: CASSLTLAGGNNEQFF.

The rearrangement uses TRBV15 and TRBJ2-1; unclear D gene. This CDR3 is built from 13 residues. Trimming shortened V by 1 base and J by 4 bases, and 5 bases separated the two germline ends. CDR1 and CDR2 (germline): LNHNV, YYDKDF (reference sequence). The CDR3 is CATSRVFYNEQFF. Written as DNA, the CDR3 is TGTGCCACCAGCAGAGTCTTTTACAATGAGCAGTTCTTC.

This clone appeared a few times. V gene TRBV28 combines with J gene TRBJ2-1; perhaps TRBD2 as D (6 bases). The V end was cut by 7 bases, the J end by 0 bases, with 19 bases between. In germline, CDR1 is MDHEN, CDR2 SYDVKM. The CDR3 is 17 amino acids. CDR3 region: CASTSSGLPSSYNEQFF. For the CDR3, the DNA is TGTGCCAGCACCTCCTCTGGACTACCCAGCTCCTACAATGAGCAGTTCTTC.

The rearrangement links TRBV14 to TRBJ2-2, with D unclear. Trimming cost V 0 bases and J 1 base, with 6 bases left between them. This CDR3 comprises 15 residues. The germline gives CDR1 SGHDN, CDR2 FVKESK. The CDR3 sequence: CASSQELRNTGELFF. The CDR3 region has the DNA TGTGCCAGCAGCCAAGAACTGAGGAACACCGGGGAGCTGTTTTTT.

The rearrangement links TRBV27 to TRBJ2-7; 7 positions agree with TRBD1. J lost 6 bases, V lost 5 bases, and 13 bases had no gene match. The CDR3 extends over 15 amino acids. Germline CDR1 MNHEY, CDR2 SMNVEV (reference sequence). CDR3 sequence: CASSPLDRTKAEQYF. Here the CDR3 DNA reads TGTGCCAGCAGTCCCCTGGACAGGACCAAGGCCGAGCAGTACTTC.

This chain's CDR3 is CASSFHALLGLNTIYF. The CDR3, as DNA: TGTGCCAGCAGCTTCCACGCCCTCCTGGGATTAAACACCATATATTTT. The rearrangement links TRBV11-2 to TRBJ1-3; D unresolved. The CDR3 extends over 16 amino acids. Trimming removed 3 bases from V and 6 bases from J, with 18 bases in between. Germline assignment: CDR1 SGHAT and CDR2 FQNNGV.

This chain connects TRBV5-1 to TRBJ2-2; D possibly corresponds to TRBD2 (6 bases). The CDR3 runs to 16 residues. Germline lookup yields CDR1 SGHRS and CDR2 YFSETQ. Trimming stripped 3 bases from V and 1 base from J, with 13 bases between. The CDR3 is CASSWAGSQNTGELFF. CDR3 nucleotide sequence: TGCGCCAGCAGCTGGGCGGGGAGCCAGAACACCGGGGAGCTGTTTTTT.

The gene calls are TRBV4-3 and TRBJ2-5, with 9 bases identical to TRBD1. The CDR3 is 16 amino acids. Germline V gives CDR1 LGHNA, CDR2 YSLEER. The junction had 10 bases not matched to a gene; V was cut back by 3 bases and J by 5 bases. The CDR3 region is CASSQAMNRGLETQYF. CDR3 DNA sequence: TGCGCCAGCAGCCAGGCCATGAACAGGGGGCTGGAGACCCAGTACTTC.

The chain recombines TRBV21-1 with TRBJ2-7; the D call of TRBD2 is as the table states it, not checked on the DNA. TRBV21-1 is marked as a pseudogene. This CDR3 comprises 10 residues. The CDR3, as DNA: TGTGCCACCAAAAACGGCGAGCAGTACTTC. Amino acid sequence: CATKNGEQYF.

Here the CDR3 reads CASSYRGPGTEKLFF. Here the CDR3 DNA reads TGTGCCAGCAGTTACAGGGGACCGGGGACCGAAAAACTGTTTTTT. The rearrangement joins TRBV6-5 to TRBJ1-4, with TRBD1 as a possible D gene (5 bases). V was cut by 2 bases and J by 8 bases, with 15 bases left in between. CDR3 length: 15 residues. Germline V gives CDR1 MNHEY, CDR2 SVGAGI.

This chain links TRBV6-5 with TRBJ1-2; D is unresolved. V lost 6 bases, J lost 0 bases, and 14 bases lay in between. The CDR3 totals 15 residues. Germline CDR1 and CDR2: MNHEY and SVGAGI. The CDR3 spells CASRKTVQTNYGYTF. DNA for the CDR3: TGTGCCAGCAGGAAAACAGTACAGACTAACTATGGCTACACCTTC.

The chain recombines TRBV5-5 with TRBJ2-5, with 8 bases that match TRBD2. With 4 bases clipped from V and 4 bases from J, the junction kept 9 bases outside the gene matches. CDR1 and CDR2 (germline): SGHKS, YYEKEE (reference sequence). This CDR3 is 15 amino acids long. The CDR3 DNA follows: TGTGCCAGCAGCCTGCCCGCGGGGGGCCGAGAGACCCAGTACTTC. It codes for CASSLPAGGRETQYF.

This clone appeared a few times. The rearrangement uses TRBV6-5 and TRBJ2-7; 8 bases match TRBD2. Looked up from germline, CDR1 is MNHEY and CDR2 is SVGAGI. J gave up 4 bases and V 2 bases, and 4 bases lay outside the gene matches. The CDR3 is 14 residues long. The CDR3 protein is CASSYKREWYEQYF. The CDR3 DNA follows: TGTGCCAGCAGTTACAAGCGGGAGTGGTACGAGCAGTACTTC.

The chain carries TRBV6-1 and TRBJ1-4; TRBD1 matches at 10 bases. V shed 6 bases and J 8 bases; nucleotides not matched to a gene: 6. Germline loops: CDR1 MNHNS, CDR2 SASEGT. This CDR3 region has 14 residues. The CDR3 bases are TGTGCCAGCAGCCCCTCGGGACAGGGGGAAAAACTGTTTTTT. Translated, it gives CASSPSGQGEKLFF.

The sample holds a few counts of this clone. The CDR3: CASSAGGLSGNEQFF. The CDR3 bases are TGTGCCAGTAGTGCGGGAGGGCTGTCGGGGAATGAGCAGTTCTTC. V is TRBV19 and J is TRBJ2-1, with 9 bases identical to TRBD2. The CDR3 consists of 15 residues. Losses at the gene ends were 5 bases for V and 7 bases for J; bases not matched to a gene: 9. Germline V lookup: CDR1 LNHDA, CDR2 SQIVND (reference sequence).

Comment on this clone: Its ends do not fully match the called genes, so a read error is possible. The CDR3 coding sequence is TGTGCTAGCAGCTCCCTAGCTAGGGAGACCCAGTACTTC. The encoded protein is CASSSLARETQYF. This chain links TRBV7-7 with TRBJ2-5; D is perhaps TRBD2 (5 bases). From germline, CDR1 is SSHAT and CDR2 FNYEAQ (reference sequence). This CDR3 has 13 residues.

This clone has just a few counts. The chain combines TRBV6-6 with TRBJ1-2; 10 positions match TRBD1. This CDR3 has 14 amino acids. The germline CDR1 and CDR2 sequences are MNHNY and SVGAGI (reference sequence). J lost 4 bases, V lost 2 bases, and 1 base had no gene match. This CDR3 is CASSYGTGVYGYTF. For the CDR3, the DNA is TGTGCCAGCAGTTACGGGACAGGGGTCTATGGCTACACCTTC.

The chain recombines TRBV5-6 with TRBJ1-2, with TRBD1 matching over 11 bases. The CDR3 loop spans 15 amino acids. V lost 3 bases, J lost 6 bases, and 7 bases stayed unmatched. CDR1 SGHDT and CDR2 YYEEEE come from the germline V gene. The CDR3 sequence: CASSSLDRGQNGYTF. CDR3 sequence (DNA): TGTGCCAGCAGCTCTCTGGACAGGGGGCAGAATGGCTACACCTTC.

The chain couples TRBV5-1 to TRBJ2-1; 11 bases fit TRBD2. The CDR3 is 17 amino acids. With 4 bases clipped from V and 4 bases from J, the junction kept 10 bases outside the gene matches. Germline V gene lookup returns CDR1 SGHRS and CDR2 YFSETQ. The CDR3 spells CASSVGLAGVLYNEQFF. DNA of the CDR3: TGCGCCAGCAGCGTCGGACTAGCGGGCGTCTTATACAATGAGCAGTTCTTC.

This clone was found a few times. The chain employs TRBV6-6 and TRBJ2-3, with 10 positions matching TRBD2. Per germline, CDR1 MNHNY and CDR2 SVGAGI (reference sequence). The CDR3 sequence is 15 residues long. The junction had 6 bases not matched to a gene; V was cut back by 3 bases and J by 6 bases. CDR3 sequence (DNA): TGTGCCAGCAGTTATTCAGCGGGGGGGATGGATACGCAGTATTTT. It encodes CASSYSAGGMDTQYF.

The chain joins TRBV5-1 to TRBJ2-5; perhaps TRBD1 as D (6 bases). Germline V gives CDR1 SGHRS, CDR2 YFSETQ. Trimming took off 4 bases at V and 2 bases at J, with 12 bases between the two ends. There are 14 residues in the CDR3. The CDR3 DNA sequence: TGCGCCAGCAGCCGAACAGGGATACAAGAGACCCAGTACTTC. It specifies CASSRTGIQETQYF.

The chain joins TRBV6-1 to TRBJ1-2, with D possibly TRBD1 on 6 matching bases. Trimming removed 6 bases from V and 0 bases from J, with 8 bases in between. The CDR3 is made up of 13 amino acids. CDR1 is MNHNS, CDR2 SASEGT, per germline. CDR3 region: CASSGTSNYGYTF. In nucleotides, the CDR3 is TGTGCCAGCAGCGGGACATCTAACTATGGCTACACCTTC.

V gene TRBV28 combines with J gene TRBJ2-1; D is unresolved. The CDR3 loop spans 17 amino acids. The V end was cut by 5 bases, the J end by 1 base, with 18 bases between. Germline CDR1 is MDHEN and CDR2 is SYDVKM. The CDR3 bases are TGTGCCAGCAGTCTACTTTCTTTGATGGGGTCCTACAATGAGCAGTTCTTC. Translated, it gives CASSLLSLMGSYNEQFF.

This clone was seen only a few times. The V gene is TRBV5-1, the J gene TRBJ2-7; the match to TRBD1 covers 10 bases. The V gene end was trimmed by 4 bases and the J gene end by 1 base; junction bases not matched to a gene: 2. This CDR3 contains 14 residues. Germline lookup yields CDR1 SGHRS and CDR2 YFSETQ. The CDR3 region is CASSQGQGSYEQYF. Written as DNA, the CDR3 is TGCGCCAGCAGCCAGGGACAGGGGTCCTACGAGCAGTACTTC.